Each of the 5 T cell receptor beta chains below was sequenced from the same sample in a study of T-cell memory formation after mild COVID-19. MiXCR was run by TCRdb on the 5' RACE reads, yielding one entry per CDR3 protein. The sample yields about 430,000 distinct CDR3 sequences, 20% to 25% seen once. The sequencing sample was made of PBMCs or a T cell subset sorted from them (not recorded which). Receptor source: an adult woman who had mild COVID-19 (a few samples of this study predate the infection). Cell type and time point are not known.

There are many counts of this clonotype. The genes are TRBV4-2 and TRBJ2-5, with D hard to call. The germline V and J ends were trimmed by 0 bases and 5 bases, with 10 bases remaining between them. CDR1 LGHNA and CDR2 YNFKEQ come from the germline V gene. The CDR3 consists of 14 residues. Here the CDR3 DNA reads TGTGCCAGCAGCCAAGAGGTGGGAATGGAGACCCAGTACTTC. It is translated as CASSQEVGMETQYF.

The table lists this clonotype with a few counts. This chain links TRBV5-1 with TRBJ1-2; 9 nucleotides match TRBD1. Germline V gene lookup returns CDR1 SGHRS and CDR2 YFSETQ. With V trimmed by 0 bases and J by 4 bases, 4 bases remained unmatched. This CDR3 is 15 amino acids long. The CDR3 coding sequence is TGCGCCAGCAGCTTGGCCGGGACAGGGAGCTATGGCTACACCTTC. Translation: CASSLAGTGSYGYTF.

The table lists this clonotype with a few counts. The chain employs TRBV20-1 and TRBJ1-4; D uncertain. There are 13 residues in the CDR3. Germline V gives CDR1 DFQATT, CDR2 SNEGSKA (reference sequence). The V end was cut by 4 bases, the J end by 0 bases, with 6 bases between. CDR3 DNA: TGCAGTGCTAACGCCGCAACTAATGAAAAACTGTTTTTT. Its translation is CSANAATNEKLFF.

There are a few counts of this clonotype. This chain links TRBV12-3 or TRBV12-4 with TRBJ1-5; the D is unclear. The CDR3 is made up of 12 amino acids. V lost 2 bases to trimming and J lost 9 bases, with 8 bases between them. The CDR3 DNA is TGTGCCAGCAGTTTATCCTCCGCGCCCCAGCATTTT. It yields the protein CASSLSSAPQHF.

This clonotype was seen a few times. The V and J genes are TRBV24-1 and TRBJ2-3; tentative D call: TRBD2 (6 bases). This CDR3 has 14 amino acids. V gave up 6 bases and J gave up 4 bases, with 13 bases separating them. The germline V gene has CDR1 KGHDR and CDR2 SFDVKD. The CDR3 loop reads CATSMAGSPDTQYF. The DNA for the CDR3 is TGTGCCACCAGTATGGCGGGATCCCCAGATACGCAGTATTTT.